A selection of T cell receptor beta chains follows, all from one sample in a study of OX40 agonist ivuxolimab in advanced cancers. Sequenced by immunoSEQ multiplex PCR; TCRdb stores in-frame clones only, minus some. The sample includes around 68,000 clones, approximately 86% of them seen just once. Sequenced material: CD4+ or CD8+ T cells sorted from blood, taken in a trial of the OX40 agonist ivuxolimab. The receptors come from an adult with an advanced solid tumor such as melanoma, head and neck, liver or kidney cancer. Both conserved end residues are part of each CDR3.

V	J	CDR3
TRBV28	TRBJ2-5	CASSPRSLGETQYF
TRBV18	TRBJ1-5	CASSTSGTVSNQPQHF
TRBV30	TRBJ2-5	CAYDRGHETQYF
TRBV7-9	TRBJ2-5	CARWERPPQETQYF
TRBV19	TRBJ2-5	CASSILAGGLETQYF
TRBV4-3	TRBJ2-1	CASSQDARGFYNEQFF
TRBV27	TRBJ1-1	CASSLFGTANTEAFF
TRBV7-3	TRBJ1-1	CASSLGQVNTEAFF
TRBV27	TRBJ1-2	CASSSQGAQILTGGYTF
TRBV25-1	TRBJ1-3	CASGPTGAGNTIYF
TRBV7-3	TRBJ2-5	CASSSGTGYEETQYF
TRBV6-5	TRBJ1-2	CASSYEWQGIGNGYTF
TRBV28	TRBJ2-3	CASSLQGGNTDTQYF
TRBV6-6	TRBJ1-1	CASSYGRGQVNTEAFF
TRBV6-1	TRBJ2-1	CASGEGLADNNEQFF
TRBV9	TRBJ2-1	CASSVRSSRGGNYNEQFF
TRBV7-2	TRBJ2-5	CASSLAREETQYF
TRBV2	TRBJ1-5	CASSDGGYSNQPQHF
TRBV5-1	TRBJ1-3	CASSFRGSLSSEGNTIYF
TRBV19	TRBJ2-1	CASSRIEVYEQFF
TRBV6-5	TRBJ1-2	CASSYSFRNPNYGYTF
TRBV19	TRBJ1-1	CASSFRGNTEAFF
TRBV9	TRBJ2-5	CASSVERGGQETQYF
TRBV4-3	TRBJ1-1	CASSQDAYRGNTEAFF
TRBV7-3	TRBJ2-7	CASSLTPGGEESYEQYF
TRBV7-9	TRBJ1-1	CASSPRGGNTEAFF
TRBV29-1	TRBJ1-2	CSAVRGNYGYTF
TRBV6-1	TRBJ2-2	CASRMDRGRTGELFF
TRBV19	TRBJ2-7	CASNAAGGYPYEQYF
TRBV28	TRBJ2-2	CASSPGQVTTGELFF
TRBV11-3	TRBJ2-1	CASSLGTLAGDSSYNEQFF
TRBV2	TRBJ2-4	CASSVGQGTKNIQYF
TRBV9	TRBJ1-3	CASSGTNSGNTIYF
TRBV5-1	TRBJ2-7	CASSIAGTPSYEQYF
TRBV7-2	TRBJ2-3	CASRRGGPTDTQYF
TRBV4-3	TRBJ2-1	CASSPRAQGSSYNEQFF
TRBV5-8	TRBJ2-5	CASSSGLAGPETQYF
TRBV11-3	TRBJ2-5	CASSLRGFGDRGSGQETQYF
TRBV27	TRBJ2-3	CASSLSVAGADTQYF
TRBV11-2	TRBJ1-4	CASSRQGAGTNEKLFF
TRBV5-1	TRBJ2-1	CASSLAGTGYNEQFF
TRBV28	TRBJ1-6	CASSLNTELSYNSPLHF
TRBV13	TRBJ1-1	CASTKDRDRGTEAFF
TRBV5-8	TRBJ2-1	CASSFGRSSYNEQFF
TRBV7-2	TRBJ1-4	CASSLTGEAGTNEKLFF